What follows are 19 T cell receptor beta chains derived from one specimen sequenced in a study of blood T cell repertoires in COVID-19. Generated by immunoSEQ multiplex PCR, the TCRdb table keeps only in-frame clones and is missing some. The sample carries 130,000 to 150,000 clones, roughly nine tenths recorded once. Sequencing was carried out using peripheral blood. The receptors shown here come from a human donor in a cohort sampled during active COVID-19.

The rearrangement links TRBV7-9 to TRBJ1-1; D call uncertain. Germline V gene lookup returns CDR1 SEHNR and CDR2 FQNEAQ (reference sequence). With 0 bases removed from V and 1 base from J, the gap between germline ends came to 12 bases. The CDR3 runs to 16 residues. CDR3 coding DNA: TGTGCCAGCAGCTTAGCAAGAGGGCGGGGGAACACTGAAGCTTTCTTT. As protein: CASSLARGRGNTEAFF.

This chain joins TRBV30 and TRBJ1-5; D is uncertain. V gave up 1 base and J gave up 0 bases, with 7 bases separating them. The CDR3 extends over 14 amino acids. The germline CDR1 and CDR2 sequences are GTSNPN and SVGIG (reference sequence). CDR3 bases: TGTGCCTGGAGTGACAGCTATAGCAATCAGCCCCAGCATTTT. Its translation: CAWSDSYSNQPQHF.

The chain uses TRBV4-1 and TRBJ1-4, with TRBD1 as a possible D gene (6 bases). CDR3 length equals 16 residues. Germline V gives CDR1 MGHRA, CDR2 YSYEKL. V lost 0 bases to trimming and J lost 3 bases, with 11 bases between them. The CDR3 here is CASSQDGRGPNEKLFF. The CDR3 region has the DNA TGCGCCAGCAGCCAAGACGGCAGGGGCCCTAATGAAAAACTGTTTTTT.

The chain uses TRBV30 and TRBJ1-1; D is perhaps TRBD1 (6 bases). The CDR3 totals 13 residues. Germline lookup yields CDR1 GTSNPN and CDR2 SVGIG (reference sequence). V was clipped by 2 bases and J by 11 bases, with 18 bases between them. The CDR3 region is CAWSTTGSYGAFF. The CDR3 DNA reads TGTGCCTGGAGTACGACAGGTAGCTACGGGGCTTTCTTT.

This CDR3 is CASSLLGTPHSPLHF. Here the CDR3 DNA reads TGTGCCAGCAGCTTACTGGGGACACCCCATTCACCCCTCCACTTT. This chain links TRBV7-9 with TRBJ1-6, with a possible D match to TRBD1 (6 bases). Per the germline V gene, CDR1 is SEHNR and CDR2 is FQNEAQ (reference sequence). Trimming took 2 bases from V and 8 from J, leaving 13 bases between them. This CDR3 has 15 amino acids.

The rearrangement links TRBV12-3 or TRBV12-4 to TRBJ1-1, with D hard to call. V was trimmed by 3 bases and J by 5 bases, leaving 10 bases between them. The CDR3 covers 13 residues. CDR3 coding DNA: TGTGCCAGCAGTTTCAGGTACGAGACTGAAGCTTTCTTT. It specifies CASSFRYETEAFF.

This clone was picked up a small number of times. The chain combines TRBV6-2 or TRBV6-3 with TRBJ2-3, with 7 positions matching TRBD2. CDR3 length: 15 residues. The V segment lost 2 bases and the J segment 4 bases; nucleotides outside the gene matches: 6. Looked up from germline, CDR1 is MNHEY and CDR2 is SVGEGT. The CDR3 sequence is CASSYTGGGADTQYF. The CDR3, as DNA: TGTGCCAGCAGTTACACGGGCGGGGGAGCAGATACGCAGTATTTT.

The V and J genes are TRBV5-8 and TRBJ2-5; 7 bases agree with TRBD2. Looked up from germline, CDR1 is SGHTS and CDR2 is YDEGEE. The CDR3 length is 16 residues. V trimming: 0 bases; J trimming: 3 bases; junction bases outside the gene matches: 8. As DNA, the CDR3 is TGTGCCAGCAGCTTGGAACTGGGGGACTATAAAGAGACCCAGTACTTC. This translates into CASSLELGDYKETQYF.

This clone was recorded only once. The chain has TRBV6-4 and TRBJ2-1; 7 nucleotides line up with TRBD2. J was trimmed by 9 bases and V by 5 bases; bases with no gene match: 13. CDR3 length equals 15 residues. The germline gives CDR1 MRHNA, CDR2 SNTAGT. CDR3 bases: TGTGCCAGCAGTACCTTTTTACGGGGGGTAGGTGAGCAGTTCTTC. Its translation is CASSTFLRGVGEQFF.

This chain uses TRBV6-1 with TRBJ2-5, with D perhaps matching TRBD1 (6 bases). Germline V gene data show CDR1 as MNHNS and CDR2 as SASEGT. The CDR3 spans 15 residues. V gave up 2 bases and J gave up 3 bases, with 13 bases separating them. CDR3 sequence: CASSELWGPEETQYF. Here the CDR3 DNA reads TGTGCCAGCAGTGAACTTTGGGGGCCCGAAGAGACCCAGTACTTC.

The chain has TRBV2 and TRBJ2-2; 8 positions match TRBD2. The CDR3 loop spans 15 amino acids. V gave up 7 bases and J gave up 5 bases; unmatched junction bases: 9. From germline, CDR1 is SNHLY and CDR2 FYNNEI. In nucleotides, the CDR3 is TGTGCCAGCAAACGAAGCGGGGGATTAACCGGGGAGCTGTTTTTT. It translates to CASKRSGGLTGELFF.

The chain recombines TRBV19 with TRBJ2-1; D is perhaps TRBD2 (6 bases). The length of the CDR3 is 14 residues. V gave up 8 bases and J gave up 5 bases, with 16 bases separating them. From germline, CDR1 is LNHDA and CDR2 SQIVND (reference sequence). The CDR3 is CASRGNGGNNEQFF. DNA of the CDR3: TGTGCCAGTCGAGGAAACGGGGGTAACAATGAGCAGTTCTTC.

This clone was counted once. The chain's CDR3 is CASRTGTGGYNEQFF. In DNA, the CDR3 is TGTGCCAGCAGAACCGGGACAGGGGGATACAATGAGCAGTTCTTC. The gene calls are TRBV2 and TRBJ2-1; 11 bases align to TRBD1. The V and J ends lost 6 bases and 4 bases, in that order; junction bases with no gene match: 5. In germline, CDR1 is SNHLY, CDR2 FYNNEI. The CDR3 consists of 15 residues.

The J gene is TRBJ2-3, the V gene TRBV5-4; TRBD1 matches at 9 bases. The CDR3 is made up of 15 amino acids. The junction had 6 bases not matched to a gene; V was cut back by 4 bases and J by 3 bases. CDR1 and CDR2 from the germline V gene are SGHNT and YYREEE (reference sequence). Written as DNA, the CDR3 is TGTGCCAGCAGCGCGGACAGGGGTTGGACAGATACGCAGTATTTT. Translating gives CASSADRGWTDTQYF.

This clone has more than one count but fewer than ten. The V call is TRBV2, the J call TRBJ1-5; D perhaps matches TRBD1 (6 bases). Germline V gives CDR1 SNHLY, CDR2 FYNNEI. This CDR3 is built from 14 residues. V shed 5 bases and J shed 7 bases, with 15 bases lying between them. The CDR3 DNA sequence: TGTGCCAGCAGTATTGAACAGGGTTCACAGCCCCAGCATTTT. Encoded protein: CASSIEQGSQPQHF.

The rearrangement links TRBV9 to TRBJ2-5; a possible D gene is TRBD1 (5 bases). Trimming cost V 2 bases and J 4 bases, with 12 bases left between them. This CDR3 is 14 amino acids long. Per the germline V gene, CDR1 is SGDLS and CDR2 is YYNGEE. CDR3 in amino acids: CASSVRPGSETQYF. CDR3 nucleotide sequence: TGTGCCAGCAGCGTGAGGCCAGGGTCAGAGACCCAGTACTTC.

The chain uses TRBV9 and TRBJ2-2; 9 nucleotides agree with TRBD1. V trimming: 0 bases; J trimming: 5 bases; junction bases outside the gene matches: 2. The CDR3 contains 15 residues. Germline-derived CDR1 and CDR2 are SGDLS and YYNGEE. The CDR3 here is CASSVGDRVTGELFF. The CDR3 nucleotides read TGTGCCAGCAGCGTAGGGGACAGGGTAACCGGGGAGCTGTTTTTT.

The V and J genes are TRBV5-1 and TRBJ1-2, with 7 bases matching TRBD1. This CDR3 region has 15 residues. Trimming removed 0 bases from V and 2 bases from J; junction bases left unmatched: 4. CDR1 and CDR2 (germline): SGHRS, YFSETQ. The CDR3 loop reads CASSLVWDSNYGYTF. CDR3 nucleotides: TGCGCCAGCAGCTTGGTGTGGGACAGCAACTATGGCTACACCTTC.

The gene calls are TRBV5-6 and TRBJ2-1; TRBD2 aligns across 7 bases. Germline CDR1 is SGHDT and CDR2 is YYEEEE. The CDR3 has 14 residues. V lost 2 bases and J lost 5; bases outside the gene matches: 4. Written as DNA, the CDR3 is TGTGCCAGCAGCTTAACGGGGGGACACAATGAGCAGTTCTTC. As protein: CASSLTGGHNEQFF.